The rows below give T cell receptor beta chains drawn from one sample of a study of early stage breast cancer tumors. Sequenced by immunoSEQ multiplex PCR; TCRdb stores in-frame clones only, minus some. Of some 36,000 clones in the sample, approximately 69% were seen once. Sequencing used blood. The receptors were sampled from a person aged 55 to 70 with breast cancer. Each CDR3 is given with its conserved first and last residue. D genes are given only for firm matches. Expanded clones are given a class, and other clones once, few, many or no size at all.

clone_size: .; d_call: .; v_call: TRBV6-1; cdr3_length: 12; j_call: TRBJ2-7; cdr3_aa: CASSEAWVRSLF; cdr3_nt: TGTGCCAGCAGTGAGGCGTGGGTCCGATCTTTGTTC
clone_size: once; d_call: TRBD2; v_call: TRBV30; cdr3_length: 16; j_call: TRBJ2-4; cdr3_aa: CAWEEAPLAGGSIQYF; cdr3_nt: TGTGCCTGGGAGGAAGCCCCACTAGCGGGGGGTAGCATTCAGTACTTC
clone_size: .; d_call: .; v_call: TRBV4-1; cdr3_length: 17; j_call: TRBJ1-3; cdr3_aa: CASTRRIGAFPGNTIYF; cdr3_nt: TGCGCCAGCACTCGACGAATCGGGGCTTTCCCCGGAAACACCATATATTTT
clone_size: few; d_call: .; v_call: TRBV29-1; cdr3_length: 14; j_call: TRBJ2-7; cdr3_aa: CSVTLGARPYEQYF; cdr3_nt: TGCAGCGTCACTCTGGGGGCTCGTCCCTACGAGCAGTACTTC
clone_size: .; d_call: .; v_call: TRBV6-5; cdr3_length: 14; j_call: TRBJ1-2; cdr3_aa: CASSPPYRAHGYTF; cdr3_nt: TGTGCCAGCAGTCCTCCTTACAGGGCCCATGGCTACACCTTC
clone_size: .; d_call: .; v_call: TRBV5-8; cdr3_length: 18; j_call: TRBJ1-4; cdr3_aa: CASSCGTSGGKNCEKLFF; cdr3_nt: TGTGCCAGCAGCTGCGGGACTAGCGGGGGGAAGAATTGTGAAAAACTGTTTTTT
clone_size: .; d_call: .; v_call: TRBV2; cdr3_length: 15; j_call: TRBJ2-1; cdr3_aa: CASTLTGSSYNEQFF; cdr3_nt: TGTGCCAGCACCCTGACTGGGAGCTCCTACAATGAGCAGTTCTTC
clone_size: .; d_call: TRBD2; v_call: TRBV10-3; cdr3_length: 14; j_call: TRBJ2-7; cdr3_aa: CAISDPGLRYEQYF; cdr3_nt: TGTGCCATCAGTGATCCGGGACTACGCTACGAGCAGTACTTC
clone_size: .; d_call: TRBD1; v_call: TRBV7-9; cdr3_length: 16; j_call: TRBJ2-1; cdr3_aa: CASSFRQGAIYNEQFF; cdr3_nt: TGTGCCAGCAGCTTTAGACAGGGGGCGATTTACAATGAGCAGTTCTTC
clone_size: .; d_call: .; v_call: TRBV14; cdr3_length: 15; j_call: TRBJ1-4; cdr3_aa: CASSPRRGENEKLFF; cdr3_nt: TGTGCCAGCAGCCCGAGACGCGGGGAGAATGAAAAACTGTTTTTT
clone_size: .; d_call: .; v_call: TRBV4-1; cdr3_length: 15; j_call: TRBJ2-5; cdr3_aa: CASSPGWGYQETQYF; cdr3_nt: TGCGCCAGCAGCCCCGGTTGGGGATACCAAGAGACCCAGTACTTC
clone_size: .; d_call: .; v_call: TRBV28; cdr3_length: 15; j_call: TRBJ2-3; cdr3_aa: CASSAIAYSTDTQYF; cdr3_nt: TGTGCCAGCAGTGCTATAGCCTATAGCACAGATACGCAGTATTTT
clone_size: few; d_call: .; v_call: TRBV27; cdr3_length: 13; j_call: TRBJ1-2; cdr3_aa: CASRQTGSGGYTF; cdr3_nt: TGTGCCAGCAGGCAAACAGGGTCGGGTGGCTACACCTTC
clone_size: .; d_call: .; v_call: TRBV28; cdr3_length: 12; j_call: TRBJ2-3; cdr3_aa: CASSLSAGSQYF; cdr3_nt: TGTGCCAGCAGTTTATCGGCGGGATCCCAGTATTTT
clone_size: .; d_call: .; v_call: TRBV11-2; cdr3_length: 15; j_call: TRBJ2-6; cdr3_aa: CASSLDLPGANVLTF; cdr3_nt: TGTGCCAGCAGCTTAGATCTGCCTGGGGCCAACGTCCTGACTTTC